This T cell receptor (beta chain) is drawn from a study of blood T cell repertoires in COVID-19. V lost 8 bases, J lost 11 bases, and 10 bases lay in between. CDR3 length equals 10 residues. Authors' processing steps: It was from reference gene primer amplification that nucleated cell counts were estimated. Sequenced by immunoSEQ multiplex PCR; TCRdb stores in-frame clones only, minus some. V and J calls and clone size are given by that table; D and trimming were obtained from the DNA. The sample includes around 200,000 clones, 80% to 90% of them seen just once. This clonotype was obtained from a woman between 40 and 50 years old with acute COVID-19. Material: PBMCs or T cells enriched from blood (not recorded which). The chain has TRBV12-3 or TRBV12-4 and TRBJ1-3, with D possibly being TRBD1 (5 bases). CDR3 sequence: CASATGAIYF. The CDR3 region has the DNA TGTGCCAGCGCGACGGGGGCCATATATTTT.